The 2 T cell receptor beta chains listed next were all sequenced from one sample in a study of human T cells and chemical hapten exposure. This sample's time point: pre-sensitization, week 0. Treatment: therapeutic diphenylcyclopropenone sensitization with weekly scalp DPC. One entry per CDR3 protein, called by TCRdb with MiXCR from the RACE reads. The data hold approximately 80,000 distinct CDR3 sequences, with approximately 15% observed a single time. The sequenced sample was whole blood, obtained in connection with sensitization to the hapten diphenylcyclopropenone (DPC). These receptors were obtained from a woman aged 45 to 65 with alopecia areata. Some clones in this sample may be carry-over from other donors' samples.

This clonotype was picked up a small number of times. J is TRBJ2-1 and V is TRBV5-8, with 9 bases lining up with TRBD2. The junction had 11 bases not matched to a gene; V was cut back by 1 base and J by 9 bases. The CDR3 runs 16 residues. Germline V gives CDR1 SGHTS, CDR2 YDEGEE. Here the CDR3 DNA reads TGTGCCAGCAGCTTGATAGTCCGGGCGGGAGGGGGTGAGCAGTTCTTC. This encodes CASSLIVRAGGGEQFF.

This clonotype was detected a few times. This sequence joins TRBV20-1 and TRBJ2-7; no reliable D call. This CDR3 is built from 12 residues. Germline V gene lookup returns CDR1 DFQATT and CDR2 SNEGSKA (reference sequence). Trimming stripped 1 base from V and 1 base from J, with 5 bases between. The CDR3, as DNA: TGCAGTGCTAGAGCTCCATCCTACGAGCAGTACTTC. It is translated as CSARAPSYEQYF.